The 11 T cell receptor beta chains in this list originate from one sample, sequenced in a study of blood T cell repertoires in COVID-19 (TCRdb year 2020). Libraries were made using the immunoSEQ multiplex PCR assay. The table comes from immuneACCESS by way of TCRdb, which keeps in-frame sequences with V and J called. Part of the clones is missing from these tables; in studies checked, under half for an unresolved V gene and the rest for unknown reasons. The sample includes about 210,000 clones, with roughly 80% observed a single time. The top ten constitute roughly 7.6% of the sample. Material: peripheral blood. The receptor source for this set is a woman older than 75 with COVID-19, enrolled during active disease.

The chain carries TRBV3-1 (or the pseudogene TRBV3-2) and TRBJ1-4, with 7 bases lining up with TRBD1. This CDR3 comprises 14 residues. Germline V lookup: CDR1 LGHDT, CDR2 YNNKEL (reference sequence). After removal of 4 bases from V and 8 bases from J, the junction contained 7 bases not matched to a gene. The CDR3 DNA sequence: TGTGCCAGCAGCCTCAGACAGGGCGGCGAAAAACTGTTTTTT. It translates to CASSLRQGGEKLFF.

This clone came up once. J is TRBJ1-6 and V is TRBV10-3; no clear D. Germline V gives CDR1 ENHRY, CDR2 SYGVKD. The CDR3 is 15 amino acids. V was pared by 2 bases and J by 5 bases, with 10 bases between. CDR3 bases: TGTGCCATCAGTGAGGTGGCCTCAAATAATTCACCCCTCCACTTT. It translates to CAISEVASNNSPLHF.

Written as DNA, the CDR3 is TGTGCCAGCAGCCAGACGGACAGGCCTTCTGGAAACACCATATATTTT. Protein product: CASSQTDRPSGNTIYF. The rearrangement joins TRBV4-2 to TRBJ1-3, with 7 positions matching TRBD1. The germline CDR1 and CDR2 sequences are LGHNA and YNFKEQ. J gave up 1 base and V 3 bases, and 6 bases lay outside the gene matches. CDR3 length: 16 residues.

The V and J genes are TRBV9 and TRBJ1-3; D unresolved. Germline-derived CDR1 and CDR2 are SGDLS and YYNGEE. This CDR3 is built from 15 residues. Trimming took off 0 bases at V and 0 bases at J, with 7 bases between the two ends. This CDR3 reads CASSVAVSSGNTIYF. The CDR3 region has the DNA TGTGCCAGCAGCGTAGCTGTCAGCTCTGGAAACACCATATATTTT. The full variable domain, completed using reference TRBV9 and TRBJ1-3, is DSGVTQTPKHLITATGQRVTLRCSPRSGDLSVYWYQQSLDQGLQFLIQYYNGEERAKGNILERFSAQQFPDLHSELNLSSLELGDSALYFCASSVAVSSGNTIYFGEGSWLTVV.

The chain is built from TRBV6-2 or TRBV6-3 and TRBJ2-7; 8 bases are a match to TRBD2. The CDR3 consists of 13 residues. With 5 bases clipped from V and 2 bases from J, the junction kept 2 bases outside the gene matches. The germline gives CDR1 MNHEY, CDR2 SVGEGT. The CDR3: CASSKGLAYEQYF. The CDR3 DNA reads as TGTGCCAGCAGTAAGGGACTAGCCTACGAGCAGTACTTC.

The V gene is TRBV6-5, the J gene TRBJ1-1; unclear D gene. CDR3 length equals 14 residues. V lost 6 bases and J lost 4, with 15 bases in between. The germline V gene encodes CDR1 MNHEY and CDR2 SVGAGI. CDR3 residues: CASSPTGAGTEAFF. CDR3 bases: TGTGCCAGCAGCCCCACGGGAGCCGGCACTGAAGCTTTCTTT.

CDR3 sequence (DNA): TGCGCCAGCTCCGGGGGGGGGTTGGCGGATACGCAGTATTTT. Its protein product is CASSGGGLADTQYF. The chain has TRBV5-1 and TRBJ2-3, with 8 bases aligning to TRBD2. The CDR3 is 14 amino acids. J was trimmed by 6 bases and V by 7 bases; bases with no gene match: 10. Germline V lookup: CDR1 SGHRS, CDR2 YFSETQ.

This clone was seen a single time. The J gene is TRBJ1-4, the V gene TRBV5-1; the D is unclear. Trimming removed 0 bases from V and 0 bases from J, with 15 bases in between. Germline V gene sequence: CDR1 SGHRS, CDR2 YFSETQ. The CDR3 runs to 18 residues. The CDR3 spells CASSLASGNFATNEKLFF. The CDR3 coding sequence is TGCGCCAGCAGCTTGGCCAGCGGGAACTTTGCAACTAATGAAAAACTGTTTTTT.

The chain recombines TRBV19 with TRBJ2-1, with D unclear. The CDR3 is made up of 12 amino acids. V lost 10 bases to trimming and J lost 3 bases, with 10 bases between them. CDR1 is LNHDA and CDR2 is SQIVND in the germline V gene (reference sequence). The CDR3 nucleotides read TGTGCCACGCGAAGCGTCTACAATGAGCAGTTCTTC. Translating it yields CATRSVYNEQFF.

The V gene is TRBV5-4, the J gene TRBJ2-6; TRBD2 is a possible D gene (7 bases). The ends were cut back, 7 bases at V and 0 bases at J, with 8 bases in the middle. The CDR3 extends over 14 amino acids. Germline V gene sequence: CDR1 SGHNT, CDR2 YYREEE (reference sequence). The CDR3 sequence: CASRGASGANVLTF. In nucleotides, the CDR3 is TGTGCCAGCCGGGGGGCCTCTGGGGCCAACGTCCTGACTTTC.

This clone was picked up many times. The rearrangement uses TRBV27 and TRBJ2-7; no firm D call. The V and J ends lost 2 bases and 3 bases respectively, with 11 bases between them. Germline CDR1 and CDR2: MNHEY and SMNVEV (reference sequence). The CDR3 length is 14 residues. CDR3 sequence: CASSLDGVVYEQYF. CDR3 bases: TGTGCCAGCAGTTTAGACGGAGTGGTCTACGAGCAGTACTTC.